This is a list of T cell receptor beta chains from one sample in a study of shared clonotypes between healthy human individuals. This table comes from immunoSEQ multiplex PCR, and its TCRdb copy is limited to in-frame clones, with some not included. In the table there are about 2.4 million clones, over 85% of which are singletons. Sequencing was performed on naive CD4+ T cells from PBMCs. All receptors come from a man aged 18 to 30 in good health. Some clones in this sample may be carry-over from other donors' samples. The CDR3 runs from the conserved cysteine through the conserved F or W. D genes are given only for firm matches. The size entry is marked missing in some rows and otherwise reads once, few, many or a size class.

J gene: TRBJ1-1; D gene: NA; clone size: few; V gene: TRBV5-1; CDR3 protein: CASSGTGRNTEAFF; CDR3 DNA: TGCGCCAGCAGCGGAACAGGGCGGAACACTGAAGCTTTCTTT
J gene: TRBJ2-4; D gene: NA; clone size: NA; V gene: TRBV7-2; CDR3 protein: CASTPWRKNIQYF; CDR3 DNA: TGTGCCAGCACCCCGTGGAGAAAAAACATTCAGTACTTC
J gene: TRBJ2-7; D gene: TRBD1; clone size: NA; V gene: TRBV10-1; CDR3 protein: CASSRLGQGAYEQYF; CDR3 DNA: TGCGCCAGCAGCAGGTTAGGACAGGGGGCTTACGAGCAGTACTTC
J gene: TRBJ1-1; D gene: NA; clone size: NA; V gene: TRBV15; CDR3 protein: CATSRTTGNTEAFF; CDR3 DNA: TGTGCCACCAGCCGTACGACAGGGAACACTGAAGCTTTCTTT
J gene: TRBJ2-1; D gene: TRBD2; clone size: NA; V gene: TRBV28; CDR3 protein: CASSLQSLAGGYQQFF; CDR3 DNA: TGTGCCAGCAGTTTACAGTCTCTAGCGGGAGGGTATCAGCAGTTCTTC
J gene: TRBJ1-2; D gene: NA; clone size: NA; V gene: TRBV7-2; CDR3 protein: CASSLVRWDGYGYTF; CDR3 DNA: TGTGCCAGCAGCTTAGTACGTTGGGACGGCTATGGCTACACCTTC
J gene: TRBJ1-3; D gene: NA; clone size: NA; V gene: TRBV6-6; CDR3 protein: CASSPWQGSSGNTIYF; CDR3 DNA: TGTGCCAGCAGTCCCTGGCAGGGTAGCTCTGGAAACACCATATATTTT
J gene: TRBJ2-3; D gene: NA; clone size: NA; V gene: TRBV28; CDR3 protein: CASSWDWAASLDTDTQYF; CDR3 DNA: TGTGCCAGCAGCTGGGACTGGGCAGCAAGTCTAGACACAGATACGCAGTATTTT
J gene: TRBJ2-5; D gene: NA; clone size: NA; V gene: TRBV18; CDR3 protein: CASSLQPGDGETQYF; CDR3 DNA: TGTGCCAGCTCACTTCAGCCGGGGGACGGGGAGACCCAGTACTTC
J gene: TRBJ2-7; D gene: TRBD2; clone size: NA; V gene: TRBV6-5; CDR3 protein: CASSYSAGGDEQYF; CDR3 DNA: TGTGCCAGCAGTTACTCTGCGGGGGGGGACGAGCAGTACTTC
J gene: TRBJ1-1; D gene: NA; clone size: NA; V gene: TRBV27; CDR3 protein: CASSSGASSNTEAFF; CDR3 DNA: TGTGCCAGCAGTTCCGGGGCGTCTTCGAACACTGAAGCTTTCTTT
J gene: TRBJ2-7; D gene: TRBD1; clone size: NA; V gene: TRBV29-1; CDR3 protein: CSVEGFGTGVNEQYF; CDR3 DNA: TGCAGCGTTGAAGGGTTCGGGACAGGGGTGAACGAGCAGTACTTC
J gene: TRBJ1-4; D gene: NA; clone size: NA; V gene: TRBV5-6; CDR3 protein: CASTFGYRGEKLFF; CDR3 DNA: TGTGCCAGCACCTTCGGATATCGAGGTGAAAAACTGTTTTTT
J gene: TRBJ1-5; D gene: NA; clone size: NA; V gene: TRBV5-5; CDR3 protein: CASSWTVINQPQHF; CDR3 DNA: TGTGCCAGCAGCTGGACAGTCATTAATCAGCCCCAGCATTTT
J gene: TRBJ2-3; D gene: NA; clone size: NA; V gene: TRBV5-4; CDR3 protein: CASSLSATSTDTQYF; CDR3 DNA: TGTGCCAGCAGCTTGTCGGCTACTTCCACAGATACGCAGTATTTT
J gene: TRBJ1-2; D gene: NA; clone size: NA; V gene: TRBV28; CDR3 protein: CASSRTRGYTF; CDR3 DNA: TGTGCCAGCAGTAGAACCAGAGGCTACACCTTC
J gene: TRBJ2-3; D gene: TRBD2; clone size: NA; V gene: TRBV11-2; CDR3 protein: CASSAGTSVEKDTQYF; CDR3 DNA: TGTGCCAGCAGCGCCGGGACTAGCGTAGAAAAAGATACGCAGTATTTT
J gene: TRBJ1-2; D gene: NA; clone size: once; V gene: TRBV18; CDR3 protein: CASSPTAGMSTSGYTF; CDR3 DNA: TGTGCCAGCTCACCAACGGCGGGTATGAGTACAAGTGGCTACACCTTC
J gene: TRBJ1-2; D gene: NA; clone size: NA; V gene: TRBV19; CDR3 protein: CASSTLGGAGGYTF; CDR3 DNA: TGTGCCAGTAGCACCCTTGGGGGGGCCGGGGGCTACACCTTC
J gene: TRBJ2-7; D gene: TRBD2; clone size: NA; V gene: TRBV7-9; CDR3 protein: CASSEGTSGDSRQYF; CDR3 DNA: TGTGCCAGCAGCGAGGGGACTAGCGGCGATTCGCGGCAGTACTTC
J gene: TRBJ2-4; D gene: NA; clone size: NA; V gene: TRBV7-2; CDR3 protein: CASSLGGDIQYF; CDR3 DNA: TGTGCCAGCAGCTTAGGGGGTGACATTCAGTACTTC
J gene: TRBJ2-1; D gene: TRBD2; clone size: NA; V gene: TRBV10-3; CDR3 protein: CAITRSLAGVSNEQFF; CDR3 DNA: TGTGCCATCACCCGGTCACTAGCGGGAGTAAGTAATGAGCAGTTCTTC
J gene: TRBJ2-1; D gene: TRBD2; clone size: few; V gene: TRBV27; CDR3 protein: CASSFGSGSNEQFF; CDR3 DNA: TGTGCCAGCAGTTTTGGTAGCGGGAGTAATGAGCAGTTCTTC
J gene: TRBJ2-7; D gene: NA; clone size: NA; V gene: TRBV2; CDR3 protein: CASSPNLGSYEQYF; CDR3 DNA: TGTGCCAGCAGTCCGAATTTGGGTTCCTACGAGCAGTACTTC
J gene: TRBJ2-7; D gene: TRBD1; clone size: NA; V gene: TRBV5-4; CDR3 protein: CASSPGSGQAAYEQYF; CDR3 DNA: TGTGCCAGCAGCCCGGGATCGGGACAGGCCGCCTACGAGCAGTACTTC
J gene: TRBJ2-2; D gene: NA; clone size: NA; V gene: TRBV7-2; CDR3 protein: CASHLRGELFF; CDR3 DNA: TGTGCCAGCCATCTACGCGGGGAGCTGTTTTTT
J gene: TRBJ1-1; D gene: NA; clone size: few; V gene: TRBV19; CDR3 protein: CASSIRSPQFFTEAFF; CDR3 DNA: TGTGCCAGTAGTATACGCTCTCCACAGTTTTTCACTGAAGCTTTCTTT